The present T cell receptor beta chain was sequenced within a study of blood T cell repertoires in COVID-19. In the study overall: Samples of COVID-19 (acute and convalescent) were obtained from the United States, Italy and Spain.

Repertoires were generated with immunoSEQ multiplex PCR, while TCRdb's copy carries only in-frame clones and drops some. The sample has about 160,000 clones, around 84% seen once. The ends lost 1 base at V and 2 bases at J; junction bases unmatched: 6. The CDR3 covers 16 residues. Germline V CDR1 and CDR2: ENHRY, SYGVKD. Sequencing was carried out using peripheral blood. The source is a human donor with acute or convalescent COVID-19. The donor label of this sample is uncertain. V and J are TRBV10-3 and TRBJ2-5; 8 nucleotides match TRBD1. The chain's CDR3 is CAISEWTGSGQETQYF. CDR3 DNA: TGTGCCATCAGTGAGTGGACAGGGTCTGGGCAAGAGACCCAGTACTTC.